This T cell receptor (beta chain) comes out of a study of T-cell memory formation after mild COVID-19. At the level of the study: Largely donor-specific TCR clusters were found.

Sample barcodes and UMIs were carried by the TCR alpha and TCR beta cDNA libraries that 5'RACE generated with constant-segment primers. TCRdb reprocessed the 5' RACE reads with MiXCR, giving one entry per CDR3 protein. The table includes about 190,000 distinct CDR3 sequences, about 16% detected once. This clonotype turned up a few times. Its specificity is unknown. CDR1 is LNHNV, CDR2 YYDKDF, per germline (reference sequence). The CDR3 has 13 amino acids. The V end lost 0 bases, the J end lost 9 bases, and 9 bases lay between the germline ends. Study results and caveats: Contracting CD4+ clones sat mainly in CM and EM; CD8+ in EMRA.

Sequencing was done on a sample of PBMCs or a T cell subset sorted from them (not recorded which). This TCR came from an adult woman who had mild COVID-19 (a few samples of this study predate the infection). Cell type and time point are not known. The V call is TRBV15, the J call TRBJ2-1, with D uncertain. CDR3 coding DNA: TGTGCCACCAGCAGAGACCCAAGCACTGAGCAGTTCTTC. It yields the protein CATSRDPSTEQFF.